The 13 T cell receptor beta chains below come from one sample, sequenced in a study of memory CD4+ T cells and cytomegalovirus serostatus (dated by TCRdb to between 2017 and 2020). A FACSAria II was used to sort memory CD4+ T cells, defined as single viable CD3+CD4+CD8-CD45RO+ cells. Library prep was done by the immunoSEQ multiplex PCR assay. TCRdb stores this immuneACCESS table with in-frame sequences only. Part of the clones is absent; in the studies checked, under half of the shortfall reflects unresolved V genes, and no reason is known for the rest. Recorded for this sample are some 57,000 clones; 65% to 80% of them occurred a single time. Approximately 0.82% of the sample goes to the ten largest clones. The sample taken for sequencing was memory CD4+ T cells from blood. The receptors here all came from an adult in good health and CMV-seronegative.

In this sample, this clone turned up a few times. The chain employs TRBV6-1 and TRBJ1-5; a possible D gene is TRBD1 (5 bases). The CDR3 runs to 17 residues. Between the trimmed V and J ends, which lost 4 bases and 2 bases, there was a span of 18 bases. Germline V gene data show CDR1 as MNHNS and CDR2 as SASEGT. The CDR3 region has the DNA TGTGCCAGCAGTGGAAGTAAAGGTGTGGGGGGCAATCAGCCCCAGCATTTT. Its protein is CASSGSKGVGGNQPQHF.

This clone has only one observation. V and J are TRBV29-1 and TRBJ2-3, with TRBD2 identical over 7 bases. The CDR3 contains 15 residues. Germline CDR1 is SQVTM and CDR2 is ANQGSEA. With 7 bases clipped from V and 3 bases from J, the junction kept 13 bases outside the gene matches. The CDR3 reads CSGAGWEGRTDTQYF. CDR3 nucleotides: TGCAGCGGGGCCGGGTGGGAGGGTCGGACAGATACGCAGTATTTT.

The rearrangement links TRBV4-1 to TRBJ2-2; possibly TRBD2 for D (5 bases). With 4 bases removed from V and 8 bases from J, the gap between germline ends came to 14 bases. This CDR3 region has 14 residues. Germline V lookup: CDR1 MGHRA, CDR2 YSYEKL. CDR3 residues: CASSREGAVGELFF. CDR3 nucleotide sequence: TGCGCCAGCAGCCGCGAGGGAGCCGTGGGGGAGCTGTTTTTT.

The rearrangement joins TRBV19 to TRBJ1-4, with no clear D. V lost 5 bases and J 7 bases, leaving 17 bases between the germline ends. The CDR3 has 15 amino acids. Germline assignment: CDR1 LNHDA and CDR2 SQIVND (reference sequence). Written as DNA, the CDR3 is TGTGCCAGTAGTTCGCGGACGGGGATAGGTGAAAAACTGTTTTTT. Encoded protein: CASSSRTGIGEKLFF. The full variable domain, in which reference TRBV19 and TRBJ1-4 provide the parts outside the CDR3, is DGGITQSPKYLFRKEGQNVTLSCEQNLNHDAMYWYRQDPGQGLRLIYYSQIVNDFQKGDIAEGYSVSREKKESFPLTVTSAQKNPTAFYLCASSSRTGIGEKLFFGSGTQLSVL.

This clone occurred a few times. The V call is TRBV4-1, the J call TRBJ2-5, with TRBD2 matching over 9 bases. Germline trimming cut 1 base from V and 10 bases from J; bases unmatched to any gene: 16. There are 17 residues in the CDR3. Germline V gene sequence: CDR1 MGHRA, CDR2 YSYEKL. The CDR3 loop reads CASSQAVGAGGLVDQYF. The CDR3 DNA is TGCGCCAGCAGCCAAGCCGTGGGAGCGGGGGGCCTAGTGGACCAGTACTTC.

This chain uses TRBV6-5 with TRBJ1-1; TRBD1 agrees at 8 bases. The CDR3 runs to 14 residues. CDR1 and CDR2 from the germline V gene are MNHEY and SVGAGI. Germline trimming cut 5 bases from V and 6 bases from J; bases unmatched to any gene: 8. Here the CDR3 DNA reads TGTGCCAGCAGTCGGGACAGGTTTTTTTCTGAAGCTTTCTTT. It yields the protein CASSRDRFFSEAFF.

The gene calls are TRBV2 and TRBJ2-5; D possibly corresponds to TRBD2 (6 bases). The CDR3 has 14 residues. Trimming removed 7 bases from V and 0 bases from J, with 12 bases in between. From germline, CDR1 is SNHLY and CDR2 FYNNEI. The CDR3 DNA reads TGTGCCAGCAACTTGCGGGGCTACCAAGAGACCCAGTACTTC. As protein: CASNLRGYQETQYF.

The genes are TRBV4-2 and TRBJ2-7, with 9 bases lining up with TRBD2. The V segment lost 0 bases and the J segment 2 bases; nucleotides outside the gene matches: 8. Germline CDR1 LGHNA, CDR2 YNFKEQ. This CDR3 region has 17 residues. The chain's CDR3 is CASSQEELAGSPYEQYF. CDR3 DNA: TGTGCCAGCAGCCAAGAGGAGCTAGCGGGATCTCCCTACGAGCAGTACTTC.

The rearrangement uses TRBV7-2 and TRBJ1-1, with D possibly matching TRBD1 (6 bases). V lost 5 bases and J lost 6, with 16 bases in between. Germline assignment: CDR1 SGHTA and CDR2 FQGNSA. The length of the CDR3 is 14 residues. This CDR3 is CASSARNRAPEAFF. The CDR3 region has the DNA TGTGCCAGCAGCGCGAGGAACAGGGCTCCTGAAGCTTTCTTT.

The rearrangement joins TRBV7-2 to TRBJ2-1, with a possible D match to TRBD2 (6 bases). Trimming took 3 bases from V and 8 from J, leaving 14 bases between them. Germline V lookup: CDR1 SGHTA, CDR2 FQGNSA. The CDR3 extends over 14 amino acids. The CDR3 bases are TGTGCCAGCAGCTTTGGGGCGGGACTGGATGAGCAGTTCTTC. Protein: CASSFGAGLDEQFF. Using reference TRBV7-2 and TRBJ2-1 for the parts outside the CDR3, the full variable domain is GAGVSQSPSNKVTEKGKDVELRCDPISGHTALYWYRQSLGQGLEFLIYFQGNSAPDKSGLPSDRFSAERTGGSVSTLTIQRTQQEDSAVYLCASSFGAGLDEQFFGPGTRLTVL.

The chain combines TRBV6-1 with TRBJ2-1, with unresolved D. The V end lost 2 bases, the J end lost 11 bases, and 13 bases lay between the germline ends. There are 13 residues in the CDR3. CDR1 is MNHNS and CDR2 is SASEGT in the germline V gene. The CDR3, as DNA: TGTGCCAGCAGTGAAAGTTCGGCGCAGCAGCAGTTCTTC. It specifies CASSESSAQQQFF.

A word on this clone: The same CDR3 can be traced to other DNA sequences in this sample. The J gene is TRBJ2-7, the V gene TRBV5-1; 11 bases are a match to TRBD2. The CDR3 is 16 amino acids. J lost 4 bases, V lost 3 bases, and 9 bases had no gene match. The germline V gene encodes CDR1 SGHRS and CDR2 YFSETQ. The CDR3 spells CASSWTLAGGAYEQYF. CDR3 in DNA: TGCGCCAGCAGCTGGACCCTAGCGGGAGGTGCATACGAGCAGTACTTC.

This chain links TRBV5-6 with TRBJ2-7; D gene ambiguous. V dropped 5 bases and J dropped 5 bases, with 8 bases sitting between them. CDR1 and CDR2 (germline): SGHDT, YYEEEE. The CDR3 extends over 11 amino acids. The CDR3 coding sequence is TGTGCCAGCAGGGGTGAGAACGAGCAGTACTTC. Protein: CASRGENEQYF.